These 7 T cell receptor beta chains were all obtained from the same sample, sequenced in a study of blood T cell repertoires in COVID-19. This table comes from immunoSEQ multiplex PCR, and its TCRdb copy is limited to in-frame clones, with some not included. The sample shows over 75,000 clones, roughly four fifths of them seen only once. Sequenced input: peripheral blood. The receptor set was obtained from a woman aged 80 or over with acute or convalescent COVID-19.

The chain uses TRBV29-1 and TRBJ2-7, with D maybe TRBD1 (6 bases). The CDR3 is 12 amino acids. Trimming took 4 bases from V and 2 from J, leaving 9 bases between them. CDR1 is SQVTM and CDR2 is ANQGSEA in the germline V gene. CDR3 protein: CSVGGQPYEQYF. The CDR3, as DNA: TGCAGCGTTGGGGGGCAGCCCTACGAGCAGTACTTC.

The V call is TRBV10-3, the J call TRBJ2-2; TRBD2 aligns across 12 bases. V trimming: 6 bases; J trimming: 3 bases; junction bases outside the gene matches: 2. Germline-derived CDR1 and CDR2 are ENHRY and SYGVKD. The length of the CDR3 is 15 residues. In DNA, the CDR3 is TGTGCCATCAGGACTAGCGGGAGAGACACCGGGGAGCTGTTTTTT. Encoded protein: CAIRTSGRDTGELFF.

This chain joins TRBV5-1 and TRBJ1-2; 8 bases are shared with TRBD1. V was pared by 5 bases and J by 4 bases, with 4 bases of the junction left unmatched. This CDR3 is built from 13 residues. The germline V gene encodes CDR1 SGHRS and CDR2 YFSETQ. The CDR3, as DNA: TGCGCCAGCAGTCGTGGACAGGGCTATGGCTACACCTTC. Translating it yields CASSRGQGYGYTF.

This rearrangement joins TRBV6-4 to TRBJ1-2, with D unresolved. V lost 4 bases and J lost 1, with 16 bases in between. The CDR3 runs to 16 residues. In germline, CDR1 is MRHNA, CDR2 SNTAGT. This CDR3 reads CASSAKPGANNYGYTF. The CDR3 DNA reads TGTGCCAGCAGTGCCAAGCCGGGAGCTAATAACTATGGCTACACCTTC.

The chain combines TRBV4-2 with TRBJ1-5; D is possibly TRBD1 (6 bases). Germline CDR1 reads LGHNA; CDR2 reads YNFKEQ. The CDR3 loop spans 15 amino acids. Trimming removed 4 bases at V and 4 bases at J, with 14 bases between. Here the CDR3 DNA reads TGTGCCAGCAGCCCCGGGCCAGGGGAGAATCAGCCCCAGCATTTT. It specifies CASSPGPGENQPQHF.

This rearrangement joins TRBV7-2 to TRBJ2-7, with 10 bases fitting TRBD2. The trim removed 3 bases at V and 7 bases at J, leaving 12 bases unmatched. This CDR3 contains 16 residues. Germline V lookup: CDR1 SGHTA, CDR2 FQGNSA. This CDR3 reads CASSFDGLAGAVEQYF. DNA of the CDR3: TGTGCCAGCAGCTTCGATGGTCTAGCGGGGGCTGTGGAGCAGTACTTC.

The chain has TRBV5-4 and TRBJ1-5; D remains ambiguous. The CDR3 spans 13 residues. In germline, CDR1 is SGHNT, CDR2 YYREEE (reference sequence). With 0 bases removed from V and 8 bases from J, the gap between germline ends came to 9 bases. This chain's CDR3 is CASSLAGGKPQHF. The CDR3 DNA is TGTGCCAGCAGCTTGGCAGGAGGTAAGCCCCAGCATTTT.